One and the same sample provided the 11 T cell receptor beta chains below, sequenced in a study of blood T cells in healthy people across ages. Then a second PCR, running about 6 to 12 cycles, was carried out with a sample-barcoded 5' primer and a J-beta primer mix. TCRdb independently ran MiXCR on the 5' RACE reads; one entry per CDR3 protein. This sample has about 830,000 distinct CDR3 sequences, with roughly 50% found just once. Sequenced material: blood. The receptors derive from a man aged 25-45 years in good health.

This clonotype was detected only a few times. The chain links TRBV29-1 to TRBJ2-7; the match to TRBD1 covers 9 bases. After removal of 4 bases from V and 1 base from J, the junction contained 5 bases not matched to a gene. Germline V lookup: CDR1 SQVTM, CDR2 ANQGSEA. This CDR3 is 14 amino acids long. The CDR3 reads CSVGTGALSYEQYF. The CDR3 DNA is TGCAGCGTTGGGACAGGGGCCTTGTCCTACGAGCAGTACTTC.

CDR3 nucleotides: TGTGCCAGCAGCCCCCATCCCGGGACTACAAACTACGAGCAGTACTTC. It is translated as CASSPHPGTTNYEQYF. V gene TRBV7-2 combines with J gene TRBJ2-7, with 7 nucleotides matching TRBD2. With V trimmed by 5 bases and J by 3 bases, 13 bases remained unmatched. The length of the CDR3 is 16 residues. Germline V gene data show CDR1 as SGHTA and CDR2 as FQGNSA.

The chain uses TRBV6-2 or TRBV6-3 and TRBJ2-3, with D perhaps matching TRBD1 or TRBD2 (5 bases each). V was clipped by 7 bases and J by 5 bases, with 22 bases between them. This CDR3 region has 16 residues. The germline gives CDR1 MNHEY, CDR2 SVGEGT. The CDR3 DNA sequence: TGTGCCAGCATGGGGCTAATCGGGCCGGCGGGAGATACGCAGTATTTT. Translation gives CASMGLIGPAGDTQYF.

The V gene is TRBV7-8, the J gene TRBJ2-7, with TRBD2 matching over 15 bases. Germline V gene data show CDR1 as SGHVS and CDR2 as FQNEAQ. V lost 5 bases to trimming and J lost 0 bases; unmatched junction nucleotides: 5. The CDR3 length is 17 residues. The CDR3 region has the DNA TGTGCCAGCAGCCCGGGACTAGCGGGAGGTAGCTCCTACGAGCAGTACTTC. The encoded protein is CASSPGLAGGSSYEQYF.

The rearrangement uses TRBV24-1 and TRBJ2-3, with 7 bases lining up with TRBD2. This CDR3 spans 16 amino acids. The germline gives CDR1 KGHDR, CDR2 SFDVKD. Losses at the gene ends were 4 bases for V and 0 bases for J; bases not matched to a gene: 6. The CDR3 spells CATSDSKRGSTDTQYF. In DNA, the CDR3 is TGTGCCACCAGTGACTCGAAGCGGGGAAGCACAGATACGCAGTATTTT.

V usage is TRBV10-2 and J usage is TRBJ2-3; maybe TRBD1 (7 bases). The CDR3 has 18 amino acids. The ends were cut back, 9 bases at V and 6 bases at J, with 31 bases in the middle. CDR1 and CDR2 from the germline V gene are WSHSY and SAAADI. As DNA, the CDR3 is TGCGCCAGGCCACCGGGGGCTATAGGACAGGAGCAATTGGATACGCAGTATTTT. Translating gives CARPPGAIGQEQLDTQYF.

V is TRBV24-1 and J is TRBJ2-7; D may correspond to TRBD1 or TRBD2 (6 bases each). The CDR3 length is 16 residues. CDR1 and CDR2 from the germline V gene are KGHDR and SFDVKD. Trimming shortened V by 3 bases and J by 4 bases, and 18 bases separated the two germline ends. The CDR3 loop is CATSDGRARGTYEQYF. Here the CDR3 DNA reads TGTGCCACCAGTGATGGCCGGGCGAGGGGGACTTACGAGCAGTACTTC.

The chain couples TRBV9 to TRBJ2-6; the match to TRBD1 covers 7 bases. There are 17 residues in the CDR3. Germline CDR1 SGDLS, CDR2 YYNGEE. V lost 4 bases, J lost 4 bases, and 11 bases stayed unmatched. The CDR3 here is CASSHPRQGDGANVLTF. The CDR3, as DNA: TGTGCCAGCAGCCATCCCAGACAGGGAGACGGGGCCAACGTCCTGACTTTC.

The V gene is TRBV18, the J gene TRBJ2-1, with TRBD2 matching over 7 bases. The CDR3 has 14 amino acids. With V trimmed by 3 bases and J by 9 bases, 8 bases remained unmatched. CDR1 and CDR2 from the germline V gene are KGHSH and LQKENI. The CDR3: CASSPVDREGEQFF. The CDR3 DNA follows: TGTGCCAGCTCACCGGTTGATAGGGAGGGTGAGCAGTTCTTC.

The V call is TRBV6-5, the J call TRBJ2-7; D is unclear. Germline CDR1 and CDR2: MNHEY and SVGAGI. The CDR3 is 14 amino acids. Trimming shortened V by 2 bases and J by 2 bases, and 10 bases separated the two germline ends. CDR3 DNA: TGTGCCAGCAGTTACGTTGGGTCACCCTACGAGCAGTACTTC. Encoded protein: CASSYVGSPYEQYF.

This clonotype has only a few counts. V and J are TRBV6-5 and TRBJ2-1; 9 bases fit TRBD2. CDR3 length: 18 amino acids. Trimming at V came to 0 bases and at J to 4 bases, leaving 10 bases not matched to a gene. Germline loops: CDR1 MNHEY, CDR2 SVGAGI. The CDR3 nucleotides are TGTGCCAGCAGTTACTCGGGCTTGGGAGCGGGGGGATACAATGAGCAGTTCTTC. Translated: CASSYSGLGAGGYNEQFF.